This is a list of T cell receptor beta chains from one sample in a study of patients and donors after allogeneic stem cell transplantation. TCRdb fed the RT-PCR reads into MiXCR, producing one record per CDR3 protein. The sample lists over 350,000 distinct CDR3 sequences, approximately 16% seen once, with 7.2% in the top ten. Sequencing input: blood, either unsorted or a sorted T cell fraction (not recorded which). These TCRs come from a human donor who was either an allogeneic HSCT recipient or a stem cell or donor lymphocyte infusion donor (not recorded which). It is not recorded whose cells these are; they may come from a transplant donor. Both conserved end residues are part of each CDR3. Fields, in order: V gene, D gene, J gene, CDR3 protein. D genes are given only for firm matches.

>TRBV20-1|-|TRBJ2-7
CSARSERVVYEQYF
>TRBV6-6|-|TRBJ1-2
CASSFGGDYGYTF
>TRBV7-9|-|TRBJ2-5
CASSHPAETQYF
>TRBV6-5|-|TRBJ1-2
CASSYSLGDYGYTF
>TRBV5-1|TRBD2|TRBJ2-2
CASSTQTSGIKAGELFF
>TRBV7-8|-|TRBJ1-5
CASSNDRIGNQPQHF
>TRBV6-2/TRBV6-3|TRBD1|TRBJ2-7
CASSRVLRGLSEQYF
>TRBV27|TRBD1|TRBJ2-7
CASSTDRGPYEQYF
>TRBV6-2/TRBV6-3|-|TRBJ2-7
CASSSAGTLVYEQYF
>TRBV20-1|TRBD1|TRBJ1-5
CSARVTGGTFQPQHF
>TRBV5-4|TRBD1|TRBJ2-2
CASSLRQGASGELFF
>TRBV4-1|-|TRBJ1-1
CASSQIIREKAFF
>TRBV30|TRBD2|TRBJ2-3
CAWSFTRSGGGTDTQYF
>TRBV5-5|TRBD2|TRBJ2-1
CASSPIAGGPMDEQFF
>TRBV7-9|-|TRBJ2-1
CASSSPLWAEQFF
>TRBV6-2/TRBV6-3|-|TRBJ1-1
CASSYSTHKFAFF
>TRBV7-6|TRBD2|TRBJ2-5
CASSQGTKETQYF
>TRBV4-1|TRBD2|TRBJ2-1
CASSQTSGDNNEQFF
>TRBV20-1|-|TRBJ1-1
CSVKSREETEAFF
>TRBV2|-|TRBJ1-1
CASSEPEAFF
>TRBV12-3/TRBV12-4|-|TRBJ1-6
CASSLGTGYNSPLHF
>TRBV5-6|-|TRBJ1-1
CASSLGTRTGAFF
>TRBV18|TRBD2|TRBJ2-7
CASSGLASYEQYF
>TRBV19|TRBD2|TRBJ2-1
CASSTVAGGYNEQFF
>TRBV6-5|TRBD2|TRBJ2-5
CASSYGAGGPGETQYF
>TRBV4-3|TRBD1|TRBJ2-7
CASSQFLRGLEYF